Listed here are 20 T cell receptor beta chains from one sample, sequenced in a study of Graves' ophthalmopathy and Graves' hyperthyroidism. Amplified material comprised TCR beta CDR3 regions derived from RNA transcripts. The library came from an HTBI-primed first-round RT-PCR and a second-round multiplex PCR. TCRdb itself ran the multiplex PCR reads through MiXCR, one entry per CDR3 protein. The sample holds over 650,000 distinct CDR3 sequences; over 40% are singletons and the top ten take 2.5% to 3.5%. Sequenced material: peripheral blood. These receptors all stem from an adult man with Graves' ophthalmopathy.

This clonotype was seen just once. The rearrangement links TRBV20-1 to TRBJ1-2; 7 bases are shared with TRBD1. Germline V gene data show CDR1 as DFQATT and CDR2 as SNEGSKA (reference sequence). With V trimmed by 6 bases and J by 8 bases, 6 bases remained unmatched. This CDR3 has 11 residues. In DNA, the CDR3 is TGCAGTGCACCCACAGGGGAGGGCTACACCTTC. It translates to CSAPTGEGYTF.

This clonotype was picked up many times. V and J are TRBV7-3 and TRBJ2-2; no firm D call. Trimming cost V 5 bases and J 7 bases, with 14 bases left between them. Germline loops: CDR1 SGHTA, CDR2 FQGTGA. This CDR3 comprises 14 residues. In DNA form, the CDR3 reads TGTGCCAGCAGCCCCCGACCCAGTGGCGGGGAGCTGTTTTTT. It encodes CASSPRPSGGELFF.

The chain combines TRBV4-2 with TRBJ2-3; D remains ambiguous. Germline V gives CDR1 LGHNA, CDR2 YNFKEQ. The CDR3 length is 16 residues. Trimming shortened V by 1 base and J by 4 bases, and 15 bases separated the two germline ends. CDR3: CASSQVFSHVPDTQYF. The CDR3 DNA is TGTGCCAGCAGCCAAGTCTTTAGCCATGTCCCAGATACGCAGTATTTT.

This clonotype has at least ten counts. The J gene is TRBJ1-2, the V gene TRBV5-8; TRBD1 matches at 7 bases. With 0 bases clipped from V and 2 bases from J, the junction kept 4 bases outside the gene matches. Germline CDR1 SGHTS, CDR2 YDEGEE. The CDR3 totals 15 residues. DNA for the CDR3: TGTGCCAGCAGCTTGGCCGGGACAGAAAACTATGGCTACACCTTC. Translated, it gives CASSLAGTENYGYTF.

The V call is TRBV7-9, the J call TRBJ2-3; 8 bases map to TRBD2. Germline V gene sequence: CDR1 SEHNR, CDR2 FQNEAQ (reference sequence). The J segment lost 3 bases and the V segment lost 5 bases, leaving 10 bases of the junction unmatched. CDR3 length equals 16 residues. CDR3 sequence reads: CASSTGTSGGTDTQYF. The CDR3 DNA reads as TGTGCCAGCAGCACAGGGACTAGTGGGGGTACAGATACGCAGTATTTT.

On this clonotype: At one of its ends the junction is not consistent with the germline gene, which may arise from a read error. The CDR3, as DNA: TGCAGTTCCGGAGGGGAGGGGGCACGGGGAGCTGTTTTT. Encoded protein: CSSGGEGARGAVF. This chain joins TRBV20-1 and TRBJ1-1; 7 positions agree with TRBD1. Germline lookup yields CDR1 DFQATT and CDR2 SNEGSKA (reference sequence). The CDR3 contains 13 residues.

The table lists this clonotype with many counts. The chain links TRBV10-3 to TRBJ1-4; 7 positions agree with TRBD1. This CDR3 is built from 14 residues. V was clipped by 10 bases and J by 6 bases; unmatched bases: 11. CDR1 and CDR2 (germline): ENHRY, SYGVKD. This chain's CDR3 is CASKKGQLDEKLFF. Written as DNA, the CDR3 is TGTGCCAGTAAGAAGGGACAGCTCGATGAAAAACTGTTTTTT.

This clonotype turned up a few times. This sequence joins TRBV3-1 and TRBJ1-1; 9 bases line up with TRBD1. The CDR3 is made up of 14 amino acids. CDR1 and CDR2 from the germline V gene are LGHDT and YNNKEL (reference sequence). The V gene end was trimmed by 1 base and the J gene end by 3 bases; junction bases not matched to a gene: 0. The CDR3 is CASSQGQGDTEAFF. In DNA, the CDR3 is TGTGCCAGCAGCCAAGGACAGGGGGACACTGAAGCTTTCTTT.

The chain recombines TRBV29-1 with TRBJ1-2, with TRBD1 identical over 9 bases. V gave up 6 bases and J gave up 6 bases; unmatched junction bases: 5. The CDR3 contains 12 residues. In germline, CDR1 is SQVTM, CDR2 ANQGSEA. The CDR3 region is CSVRDRADGYTF. DNA of the CDR3: TGCAGCGTACGGGACAGGGCAGATGGCTACACCTTC.

This chain uses TRBV25-1 with TRBJ1-6, with TRBD1 matching 7 bases. The CDR3 has 16 amino acids. The germline gives CDR1 MGHDK, CDR2 SYGVNS. V lost 4 bases to trimming and J lost 5 bases; unmatched junction nucleotides: 8. The CDR3 protein is CASSAQEGQHNSPLHF. The CDR3 nucleotides read TGTGCCAGCAGTGCTCAAGAGGGACAGCATAATTCACCCCTCCACTTT. Using reference TRBV25-1 and TRBJ1-6 for the parts outside the CDR3, the full variable domain is EADIYQTPRYLVIGTGKKITLECSQTMGHDKMYWYQQDPGMELHLIHYSYGVNSTEKGDLSSESTVSRIRTEHFPLTLESARPSHTSQYLCASSAQEGQHNSPLHFGNGTRLTVT.

This clonotype was observed at least ten times. V gene TRBV29-1 combines with J gene TRBJ2-2, with 9 bases matching TRBD2. The CDR3 consists of 15 residues. After removal of 4 bases from V and 6 bases from J, the junction contained 9 bases not matched to a gene. Per germline, CDR1 SQVTM and CDR2 ANQGSEA. The CDR3, as DNA: TGCAGCGTTGGCCGTAGCGGGAGCTTGCCCGGGGAGCTGTTTTTT. As protein: CSVGRSGSLPGELFF.

There are many counts of this clonotype. The chain has TRBV20-1 and TRBJ2-7; D uncertain. V gave up 3 bases and J gave up 2 bases, with 8 bases separating them. Germline V gene sequence: CDR1 DFQATT, CDR2 SNEGSKA (reference sequence). This CDR3 has 12 residues. DNA for the CDR3: TGCAGTGCTAGGTCTGGAACCTACGAGCAGTACTTC. Its protein product is CSARSGTYEQYF.

The sample holds a few counts of this clonotype. This chain uses TRBV25-1 with TRBJ1-3; D gene ambiguous. V dropped 3 bases and J dropped 7 bases, with 10 bases sitting between them. CDR1 is MGHDK, CDR2 SYGVNS, per germline. CDR3 length: 13 amino acids. DNA of the CDR3: TGTGCCAGCAGTGAGACGAGTCTGAACACCATATATTTT. This encodes CASSETSLNTIYF.

A note on this clonotype: The junction and the germline gene differ at one end; a read error may be behind it. The V and J genes are TRBV29-1 and TRBJ1-2; 7 positions agree with TRBD1. This CDR3 region has 11 residues. Looked up from germline, CDR1 is SQVTM and CDR2 is ANQGSEA. CDR3 region: CSVLTGRSYTF. The CDR3 bases are TGTAGCGTCCTGACAGGGAGAAGCTACACCTTC.

V is TRBV20-1 and J is TRBJ2-5; perhaps TRBD1 as D (5 bases). V lost 6 bases, J lost 3 bases, and 14 bases lay in between. CDR3 length equals 13 residues. Per germline, CDR1 DFQATT and CDR2 SNEGSKA (reference sequence). The CDR3 DNA follows: TGCAGTGCCAGCAGCTTACAGGAAGAGACCCAGTACTTC. Amino acid sequence: CSASSLQEETQYF.

The chain is built from TRBV2 and TRBJ2-5; D may be TRBD2 (7 bases). From germline, CDR1 is SNHLY and CDR2 FYNNEI. V lost 10 bases, J lost 4 bases, and 19 bases lay in between. This CDR3 spans 14 amino acids. In DNA form, the CDR3 reads TGTGCCACCAATGGGGGGGGCGCCGGAGAGACCCAGTACTTC. Amino acid sequence: CATNGGGAGETQYF.

Points on this clonotype: Germline and junction disagree at one end, which may indicate a read error. The rearrangement links TRBV7-2 to TRBJ2-6; TRBD1 might be the D (5 bases). Germline lookup yields CDR1 SGHTA and CDR2 FQGNSA. The CDR3 loop spans 13 amino acids. The CDR3 reads CVSSWTGANVLTF. The CDR3 DNA sequence: TGTGTCAGCAGCTGGACAGGGGCCAACGTCCTGACTTTC.

There are many counts of this clonotype. The rearrangement joins TRBV20-1 to TRBJ2-5, with D uncertain. The V gene lost 2 bases and the J gene lost 5 bases, with 6 bases spanning the gap. Germline assignment: CDR1 DFQATT and CDR2 SNEGSKA (reference sequence). The CDR3 sequence is 11 residues long. The DNA of the CDR3 is TGCAGTGCTAGAAGTCTGGAGACCCAGTACTTC. Encoded protein: CSARSLETQYF.

This clonotype was counted many times. The chain combines TRBV20-1 with TRBJ2-5; D might be TRBD1 (5 bases). Trimming took 5 bases from V and 0 from J, leaving 10 bases between them. This CDR3 is 13 amino acids long. The germline V gene has CDR1 DFQATT and CDR2 SNEGSKA (reference sequence). The CDR3 bases are TGCAGTGCTCGACAGATCTACCAAGAGACCCAGTACTTC. Its protein is CSARQIYQETQYF.

This clonotype was counted between two and nine times. The genes are TRBV6-6 and TRBJ1-1, with D unclear. CDR3 length: 14 residues. V gave up 7 bases and J gave up 2 bases, with 14 bases separating them. Per germline, CDR1 MNHNY and CDR2 SVGAGI (reference sequence). CDR3 amino acids: CASTPLWDNTEAFF. DNA for the CDR3: TGTGCCAGCACGCCGCTTTGGGATAACACTGAAGCTTTCTTT.